Below are 29 T cell receptor beta chains sequenced from a single sample in a study of T cell repertoires in cytomegalovirus infection. One entry per CDR3 protein results from TCRdb running MiXCR on the reads. The sample lists fewer than 550,000 distinct CDR3 sequences, around 10% seen once, with roughly 10% in the top ten. The sample was PBMCs. These receptors all stem from a human donor in good health (CMV status not recorded). Some clones in this sample may be carry-over from other donors' samples.

At least ten counts were recorded for this clonotype. The DNA of the CDR3 is TGTGCCAGCAGCAGGACTAGCGGGAGGGTAAATGAGCAGTTCTTC. Its protein is CASSRTSGRVNEQFF. V usage is TRBV7-3 and J usage is TRBJ2-1, with 15 bases aligning to TRBD2. The CDR3 is made up of 15 amino acids. Germline CDR1 SGHTA, CDR2 FQGTGA. The trim removed 5 bases at V and 7 bases at J, leaving 3 bases unmatched.

This clonotype appeared many times. The rearrangement links TRBV6-6 to TRBJ2-7; a possible D gene is TRBD2 (5 bases). The V gene lost 0 bases and the J gene lost 2 bases, with 11 bases spanning the gap. The CDR3 covers 15 residues. Germline assignment: CDR1 MNHNY and CDR2 SVGAGI (reference sequence). The DNA of the CDR3 is TGTGCCAGCAGTTACTCCCTAGCCCCCGCCTACGAGCAGTACTTC. Amino acid sequence: CASSYSLAPAYEQYF.

The chain couples TRBV6-2 or TRBV6-3 to TRBJ2-7; 7 nucleotides align to TRBD2. Germline V CDR1 and CDR2: MNHEY, SVGEGT. The length of the CDR3 is 16 residues. V gave up 2 bases and J gave up 3 bases; unmatched junction bases: 10. As DNA, the CDR3 is TGTGCCAGCAGTTACACCGATAGCGGGCGACGCTACGAGCAGTACTTC. As protein: CASSYTDSGRRYEQYF.

This clonotype was seen at least ten times. The chain recombines TRBV5-6 with TRBJ2-7; D is perhaps TRBD1 (5 bases). V was trimmed by 4 bases and J by 5 bases, leaving 16 bases between them. This CDR3 region has 14 residues. CDR1 is SGHDT, CDR2 YYEEEE, per germline. DNA of the CDR3: TGTGCCAGCAGCCCTGGGGCCTCCACTGACGAGCAGTACTTC. This encodes CASSPGASTDEQYF.

This clonotype was recorded many times. V and J are TRBV2 and TRBJ2-5; no clear D gene. CDR3 length: 12 amino acids. From germline, CDR1 is SNHLY and CDR2 FYNNEI. Trimming took off 8 bases at V and 0 bases at J, with 7 bases between the two ends. The CDR3 sequence: CASGADQETQYF. CDR3 sequence (DNA): TGTGCCAGCGGTGCAGACCAAGAGACCCAGTACTTC.

The sample holds a few counts of this clonotype. The V and J genes are TRBV5-1 and TRBJ2-7, with a weak D call TRBD1 (5 bases). Germline V CDR1 and CDR2: SGHRS, YFSETQ. The length of the CDR3 is 12 residues. The V gene lost 0 bases and the J gene lost 5 bases, with 6 bases spanning the gap. This CDR3 reads CASSLARDEQYF. CDR3 DNA: TGCGCCAGCAGCTTGGCCAGGGACGAGCAGTACTTC.

The rearrangement uses TRBV29-1 and TRBJ2-3; D perhaps matches TRBD1 (6 bases). The CDR3 covers 14 residues. The germline gives CDR1 SQVTM, CDR2 ANQGSEA. The V end lost 1 base, the J end lost 3 bases, and 11 bases lay between the germline ends. Here the CDR3 DNA reads TGCAGCGTTGAAGGGACCGGGACAACAGATACGCAGTATTTT. Its translation is CSVEGTGTTDTQYF.

This clonotype was counted at least ten times. For the CDR3, the DNA is TGTGCCAGCAGCGTGGAAGCTAGCGGGAGGGGCGAGCAGTTCTTC. Its protein is CASSVEASGRGEQFF. The rearrangement joins TRBV7-2 to TRBJ2-1; TRBD2 aligns across 12 bases. Germline V gene sequence: CDR1 SGHTA, CDR2 FQGNSA. Losses at the gene ends were 5 bases for V and 10 bases for J; bases not matched to a gene: 9. The CDR3 is made up of 15 amino acids.

The chain joins TRBV20-1 to TRBJ2-1; TRBD2 matches at 16 bases. The CDR3 has 18 amino acids. The V segment lost 1 base and the J segment 8 bases; nucleotides outside the gene matches: 11. Germline V gene lookup returns CDR1 DFQATT and CDR2 SNEGSKA (reference sequence). CDR3 in DNA: TGCAGTGCTAGAGGAGGGACTAGCGGGAGGGCCCTCTGGGATGAGCAGTTCTTC. As protein: CSARGGTSGRALWDEQFF.

A remark on this clonotype: Being one base from a much bigger clone, this may be a read error. The genes are TRBV12-5 and TRBJ1-5, with TRBD1 as a possible D gene (6 bases). The CDR3 loop spans 13 amino acids. CDR1 and CDR2 from the germline V gene are LGHNT and FRNRAP. The V gene lost 1 base and the J gene lost 7 bases, with 8 bases spanning the gap. The DNA of the CDR3 is TGTGCTAGTGGTTTGGAGGGGGGCCAGCCCCAGCATTTT. This codes for CASGLEGGQPQHF. Drawing the rest from reference TRBV12-5 and TRBJ1-5, the complete variable domain is DARVTQTPRHKVTEMGQEVTMRCQPILGHNTVFWYRQTMMQGLELLAYFRNRAPLDDSGMPKDRFSAEMPDATLATLKIQPSEPRDSAVYFCASGLEGGQPQHFGDGTRLSIL.

There are a few counts of this clonotype. The chain joins TRBV4-2 to TRBJ2-7; no firm D call. CDR1 is LGHNA and CDR2 is YNFKEQ in the germline V gene. V was shortened by 0 bases and J by 1 base, with 7 bases between the two germline ends. This CDR3 is built from 14 residues. CDR3 sequence reads: CASSQDSRSYEQYF. CDR3 DNA: TGTGCCAGCAGCCAAGACAGTCGATCCTACGAGCAGTACTTC.

This clonotype was picked up many times. The chain links TRBV5-1 to TRBJ2-1; 11 bases fit TRBD2. CDR1 SGHRS and CDR2 YFSETQ come from the germline V gene. The CDR3 contains 15 residues. V lost 4 bases, J lost 9 bases, and 9 bases stayed unmatched. CDR3: CASSATGTSGAEQFF. The DNA of the CDR3 is TGCGCCAGCAGCGCGACCGGGACTAGCGGTGCTGAGCAGTTCTTC.

At least ten counts were recorded for this clonotype. V and J are TRBV12-3 or TRBV12-4 and TRBJ2-7; no definite D call. The CDR3 sequence is 12 residues long. The V and J ends lost 5 bases and 3 bases respectively, with 8 bases between them. The CDR3 DNA follows: TGTGCCAGCAGTAGGGCCTACTACGAGCAGTACTTC. Amino acids: CASSRAYYEQYF.

The chain carries TRBV4-2 and TRBJ2-1; 7 bases fit TRBD2. Trimming at V came to 4 bases and at J to 7 bases, leaving 16 bases not matched to a gene. The CDR3 runs to 17 residues. From germline, CDR1 is LGHNA and CDR2 YNFKEQ. In DNA, the CDR3 is TGTGCCAGCAGCCCCCTGGGGGGGGAGGGCCGGGAGAATGAGCAGTTCTTC. Residues: CASSPLGGEGRENEQFF.

This clonotype was picked up many times. This sequence joins TRBV28 and TRBJ2-3; the D gene is possibly TRBD2 (6 bases). V was cut by 6 bases and J by 6 bases, with 19 bases left in between. Germline CDR1 is MDHEN and CDR2 is SYDVKM. This CDR3 region has 15 residues. CDR3 DNA sequence: TGTGCCAGCAGCTCGGGACTCAGAAACACGGATACGCAGTATTTT. This translates into CASSSGLRNTDTQYF.

This clonotype came up many times. The rearrangement joins TRBV9 to TRBJ2-5; the D is unclear. The germline V and J ends were trimmed by 0 bases and 4 bases, with 16 bases remaining between them. Germline CDR1 reads SGDLS; CDR2 reads YYNGEE. The CDR3 covers 16 residues. CDR3 sequence reads: CASSVEDRRYGETQYF. For the CDR3, the DNA is TGTGCCAGCAGCGTAGAGGATAGGCGTTACGGAGAGACCCAGTACTTC.

This clonotype was observed at least ten times. One end of the junction varies from germline; a read error may be responsible. This chain connects TRBV5-1 to TRBJ2-3, with D unclear. The CDR3 runs 14 residues. Germline CDR1 and CDR2: SGHRS and YFSETQ. As DNA, the CDR3 is TGTGCCAGCAGCTTAGCCAGCAGCACAGATACGCAGTATTTT. It encodes CASSLASSTDTQYF. Drawing the rest from reference TRBV5-1 and TRBJ2-3, the complete variable domain is KAGVTQTPRYLIKTRGQQVTLSCSPISGHRSVSWYQQTPGQGLQFLFEYFSETQRNKGNFPGRFSGRQFSNSRSEMNVSTLELGDSALYLCASSLASSTDTQYFGPGTRLTVL.

The chain combines TRBV5-1 with TRBJ1-2, with D maybe TRBD1 (5 bases). V was shortened by 4 bases and J by 3 bases, with 13 bases between the two germline ends. The CDR3 contains 14 residues. Germline-derived CDR1 and CDR2 are SGHRS and YFSETQ. The CDR3 protein is CASSPDTDYYGYTF. DNA for the CDR3: TGCGCCAGCAGCCCGGACACCGATTACTATGGCTACACCTTC.

This clonotype was counted only a few times. The V and J genes are TRBV20-1 and TRBJ2-4; TRBD1 or TRBD2 may be the D gene (5 bases each). Trimming pared 0 bases from V and 4 bases from J, leaving 19 bases between. The CDR3 covers 17 residues. Germline V gene sequence: CDR1 DFQATT, CDR2 SNEGSKA (reference sequence). CDR3 residues: CSARDGIWGPRKNIQYF. DNA for the CDR3: TGCAGTGCTAGAGATGGTATATGGGGACCACGGAAAAACATTCAGTACTTC.

This rearrangement joins TRBV20-1 to TRBJ1-5; 9 nucleotides match TRBD1. J was trimmed by 4 bases and V by 6 bases; bases with no gene match: 7. Germline V gene data show CDR1 as DFQATT and CDR2 as SNEGSKA (reference sequence). This CDR3 spans 14 amino acids. CDR3 sequence (DNA): TGCAGTGCGCCCGACAGGGGGGGAAATCAGCCCCAGCATTTT. This gives the protein CSAPDRGGNQPQHF.

V is TRBV19 and J is TRBJ2-7; D possibly matches TRBD1 or TRBD2 (7 bases each). The CDR3 consists of 15 residues. Trimming cost V 6 bases and J 0 bases, with 15 bases left between them. Germline loops: CDR1 LNHDA, CDR2 SQIVND (reference sequence). The DNA of the CDR3 is TGTGCCAGTAGCCCAGCGGGACAGAGCTCCTACGAGCAGTACTTC. Translated: CASSPAGQSSYEQYF.

This clonotype showed up many times. The chain links TRBV28 to TRBJ2-5; D gene uncertain. Trimming took off 7 bases at V and 1 base at J, with 10 bases between the two ends. Germline V gene lookup returns CDR1 MDHEN and CDR2 SYDVKM. The CDR3 sequence is 13 residues long. The CDR3 sequence: CASIPDGQETQYF. In nucleotides, the CDR3 is TGTGCCAGCATCCCAGACGGCCAAGAGACCCAGTACTTC.

This clonotype appeared many times. The rearrangement uses TRBV7-9 and TRBJ2-7; 7 nucleotides align to TRBD1. J lost 7 bases, V lost 5 bases, and 8 bases had no gene match. This CDR3 has 13 amino acids. CDR1 and CDR2 (germline): SEHNR, FQNEAQ (reference sequence). Here the CDR3 DNA reads TGTGCCAGCAGCCCTCGACAGGGACCAGAGCAGTACTTC. Its translation: CASSPRQGPEQYF.

This chain uses TRBV28 with TRBJ1-2, with TRBD1 as a possible D gene (6 bases). Germline-derived CDR1 and CDR2 are MDHEN and SYDVKM. The CDR3 has 13 residues. The V end was cut by 2 bases, the J end by 5 bases, with 9 bases between. CDR3 sequence: CASSLGTPYGYTF. The DNA of the CDR3 is TGTGCCAGCAGTTTAGGGACACCGTATGGCTACACCTTC.

The count of this clonotype is one. A much larger clone lies one base from this, so it may be a read error. The rearrangement joins TRBV29-1 to TRBJ1-2, with unresolved D. Trimming removed 0 bases from V and 8 bases from J, with 13 bases in between. Germline V CDR1 and CDR2: SQVTM, ANQGSEA. The CDR3 runs to 13 residues. The DNA for the CDR3 is TGCAGCGTTGAAGACGCCGTGTCGAGAGGCTACACCTTC. Translating gives CSVEDAVSRGYTF.

This clonotype was counted between two and nine times. The chain carries TRBV6-6 and TRBJ1-1; D is uncertain. Germline values: CDR1 MNHNY, CDR2 SVGAGI (reference sequence). The CDR3 covers 14 residues. Trimming left V 8 bases short and J 1 base short, with 14 bases between. The CDR3 spells CASPSGSANTEAFF. For the CDR3, the DNA is TGTGCCAGCCCTAGCGGGTCGGCGAACACTGAAGCTTTCTTT.

The table lists this clonotype with a count of one. J is TRBJ1-1 and V is TRBV30; D is unclear. Germline V gives CDR1 GTSNPN, CDR2 SVGIG (reference sequence). V dropped 4 bases and J dropped 3 bases, with 12 bases sitting between them. CDR3 length: 13 amino acids. The CDR3 sequence is CAWNQRVDTEAFF. The CDR3 DNA sequence: TGTGCCTGGAACCAGAGGGTCGACACTGAAGCTTTCTTT.

This clonotype was observed at least ten times. The chain has TRBV2 and TRBJ2-7; maybe TRBD1 (5 bases). V lost 7 bases and J lost 1, with 11 bases in between. CDR3 length: 13 residues. Looked up from germline, CDR1 is SNHLY and CDR2 is FYNNEI. The CDR3 coding sequence is TGTGCCAGCATGAATTCAGGGTCCTACGAGCAGTACTTC. Protein sequence: CASMNSGSYEQYF.

This clonotype was observed at least ten times. V usage is TRBV7-3 and J usage is TRBJ2-3, with 8 nucleotides matching TRBD2. V trimming: 6 bases; J trimming: 3 bases; junction bases outside the gene matches: 8. The CDR3 is 15 amino acids. Germline V gene data show CDR1 as SGHTA and CDR2 as FQGTGA. For the CDR3, the DNA is TGTGCCAGCAGTTCCGGGGGGGCCGGAACAGATACGCAGTATTTT. This sequence encodes CASSSGGAGTDTQYF.